This T cell receptor beta chain was recorded in a study of T-cell reconstitution after alpha-beta-depleted transplantation in children. Unique molecular identifiers were incorporated when the TCRbeta library was constructed. MiXCR, run by TCRdb on the PCR reads, gives a single entry per CDR3 protein. Of about 610,000 distinct CDR3 sequences listed, over 9.5% were seen once; the top ten hold about 4.2%. The source of this sequence is a human donor who donated a stem cell graft to a child with acute myeloid leukemia. The sample in question was PBMCs from the stem cell graft donor, obtained from the stem cell graft.

The CDR3 protein is CSADTGTGGVNEQYF. The DNA of the CDR3 is TGCAGTGCTGATACCGGGACAGGGGGCGTCAACGAGCAGTACTTC. The chain combines TRBV20-1 with TRBJ2-7, with 12 nucleotides matching TRBD1. Germline lookup yields CDR1 DFQATT and CDR2 SNEGSKA (reference sequence). The CDR3 has 15 residues. The V segment lost 5 bases and the J segment 5 bases; nucleotides outside the gene matches: 10.